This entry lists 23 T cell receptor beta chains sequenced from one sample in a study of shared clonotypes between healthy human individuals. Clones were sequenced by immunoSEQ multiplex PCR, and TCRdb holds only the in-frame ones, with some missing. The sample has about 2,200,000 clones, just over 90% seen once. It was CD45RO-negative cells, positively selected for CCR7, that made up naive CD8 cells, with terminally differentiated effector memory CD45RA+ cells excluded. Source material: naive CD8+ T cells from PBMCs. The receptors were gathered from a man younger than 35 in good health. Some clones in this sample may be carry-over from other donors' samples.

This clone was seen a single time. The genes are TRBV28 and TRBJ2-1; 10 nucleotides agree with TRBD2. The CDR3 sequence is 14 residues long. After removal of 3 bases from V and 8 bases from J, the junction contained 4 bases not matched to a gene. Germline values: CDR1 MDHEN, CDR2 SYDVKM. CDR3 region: CASSLLAGAYEQFF. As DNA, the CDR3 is TGTGCCAGCAGTTTGCTAGCGGGAGCGTATGAGCAGTTCTTC.

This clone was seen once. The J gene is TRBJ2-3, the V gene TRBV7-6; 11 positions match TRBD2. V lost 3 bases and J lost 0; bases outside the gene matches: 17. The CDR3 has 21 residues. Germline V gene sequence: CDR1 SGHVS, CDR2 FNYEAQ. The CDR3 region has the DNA TGTGCCAGCAGCTTGGGACCGGGACTAGCGGAGCCCCTCACTAGCACAGATACGCAGTATTTT. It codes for CASSLGPGLAEPLTSTDTQYF.

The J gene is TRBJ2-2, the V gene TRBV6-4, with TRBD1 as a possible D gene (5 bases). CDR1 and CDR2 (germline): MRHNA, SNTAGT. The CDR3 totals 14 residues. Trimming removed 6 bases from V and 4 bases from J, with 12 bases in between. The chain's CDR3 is CASSQGLSTGELFF. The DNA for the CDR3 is TGTGCCAGCAGCCAGGGCCTAAGCACCGGGGAGCTGTTTTTT.

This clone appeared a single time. The CDR3 sequence: CASSLRSQETQYF. Here the CDR3 DNA reads TGTGCCAGCAGCTTAAGATCACAAGAGACCCAGTACTTC. The chain recombines TRBV11-2 with TRBJ2-5, with D uncertain. Per germline, CDR1 SGHAT and CDR2 FQNNGV. Trimming cost V 2 bases and J 2 bases, with 6 bases left between them. CDR3 size: 13 residues.

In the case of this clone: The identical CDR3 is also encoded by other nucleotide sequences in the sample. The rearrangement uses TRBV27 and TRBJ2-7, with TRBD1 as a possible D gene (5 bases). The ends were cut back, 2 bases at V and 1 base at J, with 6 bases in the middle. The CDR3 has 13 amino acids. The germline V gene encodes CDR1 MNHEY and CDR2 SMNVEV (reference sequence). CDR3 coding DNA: TGTGCCAGCAGTTTAGGGGCTTCCTACGAGCAGTACTTC. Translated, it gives CASSLGASYEQYF.

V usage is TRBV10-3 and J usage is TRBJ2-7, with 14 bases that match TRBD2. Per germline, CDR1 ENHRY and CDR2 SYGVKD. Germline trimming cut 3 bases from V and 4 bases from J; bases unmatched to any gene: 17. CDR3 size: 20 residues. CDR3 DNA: TGTGCCATCAGTGATCCCCTTAGGGGGACTAGCGGGAGAGGAGGGTACGAGCAGTACTTC. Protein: CAISDPLRGTSGRGGYEQYF.

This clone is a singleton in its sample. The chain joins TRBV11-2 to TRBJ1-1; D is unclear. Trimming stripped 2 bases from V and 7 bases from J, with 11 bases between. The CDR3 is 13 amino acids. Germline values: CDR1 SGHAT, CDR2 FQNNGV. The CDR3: CASSLTPVGEAFF. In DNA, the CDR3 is TGTGCCAGCAGCTTAACCCCGGTTGGTGAAGCTTTCTTT.

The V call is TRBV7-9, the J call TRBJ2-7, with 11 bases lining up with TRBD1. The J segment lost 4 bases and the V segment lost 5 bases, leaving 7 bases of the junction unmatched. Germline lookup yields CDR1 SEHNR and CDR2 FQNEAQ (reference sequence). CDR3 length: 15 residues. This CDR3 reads CASSPTGQGAYEQYF. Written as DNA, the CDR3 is TGTGCCAGCAGCCCAACCGGACAGGGGGCTTACGAGCAGTACTTC. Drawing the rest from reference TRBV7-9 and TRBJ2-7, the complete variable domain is DTGVSQNPRHKITKRGQNVTFRCDPISEHNRLYWYRQTLGQGPEFLTYFQNEAQLEKSRLLSDRFSAERPKGSFSTLEIQRTEQGDSAMYLCASSPTGQGAYEQYFGPGTRLTVT.

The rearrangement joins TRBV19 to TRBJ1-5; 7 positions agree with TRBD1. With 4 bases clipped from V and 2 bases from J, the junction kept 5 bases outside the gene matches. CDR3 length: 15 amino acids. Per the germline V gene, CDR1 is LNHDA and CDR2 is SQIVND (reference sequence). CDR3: CASSKGALGNQPQHF. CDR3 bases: TGTGCCAGTAGTAAGGGGGCTTTGGGCAATCAGCCCCAGCATTTT.

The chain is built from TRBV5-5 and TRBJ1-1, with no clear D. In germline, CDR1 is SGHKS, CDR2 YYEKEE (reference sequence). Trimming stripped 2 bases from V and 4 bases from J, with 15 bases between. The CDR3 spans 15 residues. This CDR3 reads CASSFRVQRGTEAFF. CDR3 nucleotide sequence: TGTGCCAGCAGCTTTAGGGTTCAACGGGGCACTGAAGCTTTCTTT.

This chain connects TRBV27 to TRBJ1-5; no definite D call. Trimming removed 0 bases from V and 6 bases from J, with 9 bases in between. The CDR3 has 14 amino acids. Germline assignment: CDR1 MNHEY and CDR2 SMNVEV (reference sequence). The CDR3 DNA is TGTGCCAGCAGTTTATCGGGGTTGACTCAGCCCCAGCATTTT. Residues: CASSLSGLTQPQHF.

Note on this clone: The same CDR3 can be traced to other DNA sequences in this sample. The CDR3 reads CASSPRLAGYTGELFF. As DNA, the CDR3 is TGTGCCAGCAGCCCCAGACTAGCGGGATACACCGGGGAGCTGTTTTTT. The chain carries TRBV7-2 and TRBJ2-2; the match to TRBD2 covers 11 bases. The germline V gene has CDR1 SGHTA and CDR2 FQGNSA. The CDR3 has 16 amino acids. V lost 5 bases, J lost 3 bases, and 5 bases stayed unmatched.

CDR3 residues: CSVESSVPSYNEQFF. In DNA form, the CDR3 reads TGCAGCGTTGAGTCCAGCGTCCCCTCCTACAATGAGCAGTTCTTC. The J gene is TRBJ2-1, the V gene TRBV29-1, with D unclear. The V end lost 3 bases, the J end lost 0 bases, and 12 bases lay between the germline ends. The CDR3 totals 15 residues. CDR1 and CDR2 (germline): SQVTM, ANQGSEA.

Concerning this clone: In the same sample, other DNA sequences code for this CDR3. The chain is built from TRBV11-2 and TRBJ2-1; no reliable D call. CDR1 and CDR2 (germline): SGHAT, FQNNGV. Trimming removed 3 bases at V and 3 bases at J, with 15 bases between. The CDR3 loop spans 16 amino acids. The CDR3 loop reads CASSLGLLASYNEQFF. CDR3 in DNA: TGTGCCAGCAGCTTGGGTCTACTCGCGAGCTACAATGAGCAGTTCTTC. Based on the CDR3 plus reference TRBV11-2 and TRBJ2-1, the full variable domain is EAGVAQSPRYKIIEKRQSVAFWCNPISGHATLYWYQQILGQGPKLLIQFQNNGVVDDSQLPKDRFSAERLKGVDSTLKIQPAKLEDSAVYLCASSLGLLASYNEQFFGPGTRLTVL.

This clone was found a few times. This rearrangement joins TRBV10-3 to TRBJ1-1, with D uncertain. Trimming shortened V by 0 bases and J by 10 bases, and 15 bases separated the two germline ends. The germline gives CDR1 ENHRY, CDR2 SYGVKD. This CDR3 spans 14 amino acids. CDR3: CAISESGGTEGAFF. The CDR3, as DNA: TGTGCCATCAGTGAGTCGGGAGGCACCGAGGGAGCTTTCTTT.

DNA of the CDR3: TGTGCCAGCAGCCCCCGAGGAGGGATCGAGCAGTACTTC. Translation gives CASSPRGGIEQYF. The J gene is TRBJ2-7, the V gene TRBV13; maybe TRBD2 (6 bases). Germline values: CDR1 PRHDT, CDR2 FYEKMQ (reference sequence). The V gene lost 5 bases and the J gene lost 6 bases, with 14 bases spanning the gap. The CDR3 loop spans 13 amino acids. The full variable domain, rest sourced from reference TRBV13 and TRBJ2-7, is AAGVIQSPRHLIKEKRETATLKCYPIPRHDTVYWYQQGPGQDPQFLISFYEKMQSDKGSIPDRFSAQQFSDYHSELNMSSLELGDSALYFCASSPRGGIEQYFGPGTRLTVT.

Here the CDR3 DNA reads TGTGCCAGCAGCTCAATTATCACCGGGGAGCTGTTTTTT. Its translation: CASSSIITGELFF. This chain joins TRBV7-9 and TRBJ2-2; D remains unclear. This CDR3 has 13 amino acids. The V and J ends lost 4 bases and 4 bases respectively, with 7 bases between them. Per the germline V gene, CDR1 is SEHNR and CDR2 is FQNEAQ (reference sequence). The complete variable domain, with remaining parts taken from reference TRBV7-9 and TRBJ2-2, reads DTGVSQNPRHKITKRGQNVTFRCDPISEHNRLYWYRQTLGQGPEFLTYFQNEAQLEKSRLLSDRFSAERPKGSFSTLEIQRTEQGDSAMYLCASSSIITGELFFGEGSRLTVL.

The CDR3 sequence is CASSYLGSNEQFF. The CDR3 DNA follows: TGTGCCAGCAGTTACCTGGGTTCCAATGAGCAGTTCTTC. This rearrangement joins TRBV27 to TRBJ2-1; D remains unclear. The CDR3 is 13 residues long. With 4 bases removed from V and 6 bases from J, the gap between germline ends came to 10 bases. Germline assignment: CDR1 MNHEY and CDR2 SMNVEV (reference sequence).

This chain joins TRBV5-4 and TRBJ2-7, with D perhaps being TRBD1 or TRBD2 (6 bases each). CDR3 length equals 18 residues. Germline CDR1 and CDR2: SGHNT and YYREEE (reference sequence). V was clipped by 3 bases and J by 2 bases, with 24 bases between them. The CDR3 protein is CASSSTASEGVSPYEQYF. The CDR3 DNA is TGTGCCAGCAGCTCCACAGCCTCGGAGGGGGTGTCACCCTACGAGCAGTACTTC.

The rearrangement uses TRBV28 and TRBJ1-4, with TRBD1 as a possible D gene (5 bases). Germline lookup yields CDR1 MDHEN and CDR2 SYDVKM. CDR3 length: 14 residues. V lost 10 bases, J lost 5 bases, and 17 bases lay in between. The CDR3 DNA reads TGTGCCACCAGGGAGACAATGAGGAATGAAAAACTGTTTTTT. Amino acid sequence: CATRETMRNEKLFF. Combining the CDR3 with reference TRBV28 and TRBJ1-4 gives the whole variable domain DVKVTQSSRYLVKRTGEKVFLECVQDMDHENMFWYRQDPGLGLRLIYFSYDVKMKEKGDIPEGYSVSREKKERFSLILESASTNQTSMYLCATRETMRNEKLFFGSGTQLSVL.

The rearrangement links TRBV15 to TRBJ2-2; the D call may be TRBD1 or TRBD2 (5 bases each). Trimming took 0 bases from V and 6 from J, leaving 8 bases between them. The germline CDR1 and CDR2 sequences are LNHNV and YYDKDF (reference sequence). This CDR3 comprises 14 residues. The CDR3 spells CATSRDPGPGELFF. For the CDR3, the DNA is TGTGCCACCAGCAGAGATCCGGGGCCCGGGGAGCTGTTTTTT.

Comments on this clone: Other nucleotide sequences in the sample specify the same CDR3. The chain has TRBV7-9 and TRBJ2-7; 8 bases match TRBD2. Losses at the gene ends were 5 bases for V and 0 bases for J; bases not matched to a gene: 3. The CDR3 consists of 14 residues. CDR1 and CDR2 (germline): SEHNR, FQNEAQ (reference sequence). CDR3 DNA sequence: TGTGCCAGCAGCCCCGGGACTAGCTCCTACGAGCAGTACTTC. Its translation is CASSPGTSSYEQYF.

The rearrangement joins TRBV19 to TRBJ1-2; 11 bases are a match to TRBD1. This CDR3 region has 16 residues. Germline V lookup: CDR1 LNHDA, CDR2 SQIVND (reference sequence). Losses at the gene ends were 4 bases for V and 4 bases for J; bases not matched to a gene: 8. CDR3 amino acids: CASSTSPGQGVYGYTF. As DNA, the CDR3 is TGTGCCAGTAGTACCTCCCCGGGACAGGGGGTCTATGGCTACACCTTC.